This TCR beta chain comes out of a study of T cell changes during pregnancy in multiple sclerosis (dated by TCRdb to the late 2010s). Background for the entire study: The study looked at changes in the T cell repertoire across pregnancy in women with multiple sclerosis.

The germline V gene yields LGHNA for CDR1 and YSLEER for CDR2. Including cysteine and phenylalanine, the CDR3 has 16 amino acids. CDR3 DNA is the only sequence kept; it has 48 bases, read in frame from the first base. Compared with germline, V lacks 0 bases and J lacks 5 bases; bases without a gene match: 2. Notes on this clone: Its antigen has not been determined. Base qualities are missing; no much larger clone stands one base away.

The library relied on the immunoSEQ multiplex PCR assay. Held by TCRdb, this immuneACCESS table contains in-frame sequences only and omits some clones. Under half of the omission traces to an unresolved V gene where checked; the cause of the rest is unknown. The sample table lists tens of thousands of clones, roughly 87% of them with a count of one. The ten largest clones take up under 1% of the sample. The clonotype originates from a female donor with multiple sclerosis, enrolled in a pregnancy study. The sequencing used CD4+ T cells from peripheral blood mononuclear cells, collected after pregnancy. This sequence uses TRBV4-3 and TRBJ2-3; TRBD2 aligns with 13 central bases. CDR3 protein: CASSQEWTSGGDTQYF. The DNA reads as follows: TGCGCCAGCAGCCAAGAGTGGACTAGCGGGGGAGATACGCAGTATTTT.